The clone carrying this T cell receptor (beta chain) was recorded only once. Antigen: not known. The sample originates from a study of monozygotic twins with cystic fibrosis. Study results and limitations: Monozygotic CF twins shared more identical nucleotide clonotypes than unrelated patients. J usage was most co-twin-similar in 8 of 16 pairs, V in 13. The repertoire was suggested to be naive-dominated, clonality median around 0.01.

Only in-frame clones appear in the TCRdb table, and some are missing; sequencing was by immunoSEQ multiplex PCR. The sample contains 11,000 to 15,000 clones, approximately 98% of which appear only once. This TCR derives from a girl aged 2 to 10 with cystic fibrosis. Input material: blood.

CDR3 DNA: TGCGCCACCAAACTCCCGGGTAGATCGAACACCGGGGAGCTGTTTTTT. Amino acids: CATKLPGRSNTGELFF. The chain recombines TRBV5-1 with TRBJ2-2; D remains unclear. The CDR3 runs to 16 residues. V was cut by 9 bases and J by 0 bases, with 18 bases left in between. Per the germline V gene, CDR1 is SGHRS and CDR2 is YFSETQ.